This TCR beta chain was identified during a study of T cells in localized non-small cell lung cancer (dated by TCRdb to 2018 to 2020). About the investigation overall: The study examined T cell repertoires in 200 to 250 patients with early-stage NSCLC and compared tumors with uninvolved tumor-adjacent lungs. The cohort consisted of under 300 treatment-naive NSCLC patients whose localized lung tumors had been resected. Of the NSCLC patients, around 140 were male and 85 to 110 were female, and the mean age was approximately 64 years.

As for this clone: Its specific antigen is unknown. Within one base of it there is no much larger clone, and no base qualities were kept.

General study outcomes and caveats: A median of roughly 56 of the top 100 tumor clones were detected in paired uninvolved adjacent lung, and under 30 of these tumor clones were also found among the top 100 clones of the paired uninvolved adjacent lung. Longer overall survival was associated with higher blood T cell density, whereas shorter survival was associated with higher adjacent-lung clonality. Because the study design was exploratory, TCR variables were selected using unadjusted p-values without false-discovery rate correction. Because multi-region tumor sequencing was not performed, intratumor heterogeneity could not be ruled out. Uninvolved tumor-adjacent lung showed the highest T cell clonality, higher than tumor, which suggests more focused antigenic responses in the uninvolved tumor-adjacent lung.

For CDR1 and CDR2, the germline V gene lists MNHGY and SAAAGT. Here V drops 4 bases and J drops 4 bases, and the junction holds 4 bases not matched to any gene. The CDR3 runs 13 residues from the cysteine to the phenylalanine. Here the CDR3 DNA is all that survives: 39 bases in frame from base 1. The immunoSEQ Assay was used to sequence TCR beta CDR3 regions from DNA. Per the authors' processing: T cell density was computed as TCR beta template counts normalized to usable DNA estimated by amplifying housekeeping genes. The preseqR package was used to estimate richness by extrapolating to 400,000 templates for PBMC samples and to 120,000 templates for tissue samples. Clonality was defined by subtracting Pielou's evenness from one. Differential abundance testing on productive amino-acid clonotypes, with a minimum total count of 5 and an alpha of 0.1, was used to identify tissue-enriched TCRs. The Jaccard Index and the Morisita Overlap Index were used to quantify repertoire overlap between compartments. TCR beta CDR3s were clustered by GLIPH together with public tetramer-defined viral CDR3s, and at least three viral sequences plus V-gene enrichment were required for viral motifs. The clones in this table, taken by TCRdb from immuneACCESS, are in-frame only. Not every clone is retained; where verified, under half of the shortfall comes from an unresolved V gene, and the cause of the rest is unknown. V and J calls and clone size are those listed in that table; D and trimming were worked out from the DNA. The sample table contains under 2,000 clones; only one count was recorded for 20% to 30% of them. Jointly, the top ten make up less than 15% of the sample.

Two independent pathologists confirmed that the uninvolved adjacent lung, which was taken at least 2 cm from the tumor margin, was free of atypia. At diagnosis, tumor, uninvolved tumor-adjacent lung and peripheral blood were collected and then preserved as a mix of FFPE and fresh-frozen material. The TCR comes from a man aged 35-69 years with stage II squamous cell lung carcinoma. The sequencing used normal lung tissue next to the tumor, collected before any cancer treatment. The V and J segments used are TRBV6-8 and TRBJ2-7, and 7 junctional nucleotides match TRBD1. The CDR3 region reads CASSFQGQYEQYF. The DNA sequence is as follows: TGTGCCAGCAGTTTCCAGGGACAGTACGAGCAGTACTTC.